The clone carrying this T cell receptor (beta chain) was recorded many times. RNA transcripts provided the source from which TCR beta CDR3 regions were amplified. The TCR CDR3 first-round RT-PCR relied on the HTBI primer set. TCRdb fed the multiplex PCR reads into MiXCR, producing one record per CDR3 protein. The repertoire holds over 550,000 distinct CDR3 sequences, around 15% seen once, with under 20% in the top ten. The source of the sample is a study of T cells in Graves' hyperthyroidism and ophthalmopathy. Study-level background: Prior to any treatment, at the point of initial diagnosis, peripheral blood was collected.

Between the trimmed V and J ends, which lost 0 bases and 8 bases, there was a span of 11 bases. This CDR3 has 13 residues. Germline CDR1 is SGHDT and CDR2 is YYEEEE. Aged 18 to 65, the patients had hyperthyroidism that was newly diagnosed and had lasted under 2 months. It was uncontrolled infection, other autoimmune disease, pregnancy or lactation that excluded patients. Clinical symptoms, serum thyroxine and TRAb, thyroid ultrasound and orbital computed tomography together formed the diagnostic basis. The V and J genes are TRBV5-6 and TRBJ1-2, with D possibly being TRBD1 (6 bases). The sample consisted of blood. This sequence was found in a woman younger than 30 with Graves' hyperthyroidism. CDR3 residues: CASSLARGIGYTF. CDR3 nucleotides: TGTGCCAGCAGCTTGGCCAGGGGTATAGGCTACACCTTC. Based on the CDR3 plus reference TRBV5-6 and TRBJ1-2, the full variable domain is DAGVTQSPTHLIKTRGQQVTLRCSPKSGHDTVSWYQQALGQGPQFIFQYYEEEERQRGNFPDRFSGHQFPNYSSELNVNALLLGDSALYLCASSLARGIGYTFGSGTRLTVV.